This TCR beta chain emerged from a study of blood T cell repertoires in COVID-19 (dated by TCRdb to about 2020). With respect to the entire study: Collaborator samples came from the United States, Italy and Spain and covered acute and convalescent phases of COVID-19. The material from the prospective study consisted of cDNA or gDNA derived from T cells, B-cell-depleted T cells, or PBMCs. Deeply sampled blood TCRbeta repertoires from subjects exposed to, actively infected with, or recovered from COVID-19 were included in the dataset. The repertoires were released in a freely available public database meant as a resource for research on the immune response to SARS-CoV-2. Samples were obtained from the ongoing ImmuneRACE study (first 160 participants) and from 1,000 to 1,500 subjects provided by 6 global collaborators. A de-identified subject ID, COVID-19 status, age in years and sex were almost always included in the sample metadata. Where available, HLA class I and class II types were obtained from metadata supplied by the sample provider rather than from assay-based typing. The paper as a whole reports these results and caveats: The amount of clinical and demographic metadata varied by source and participant and was provided uncurated.

Participants in the prospective study were aged 18 to 89 years, lived in more than 20 United States geographic areas, and enrolled through a virtual design. Cohort assignment in the prospective study relied on participant-reported clinical history from a screening survey and a study questionnaire. Each participant in the prospective study had whole blood, serum and a nasopharyngeal or oropharyngeal swab collected by mobile phlebotomists. Over an approximately 2-month period, participants in the prospective study had the option of providing additional blood draws and questionnaires. Blood samples from the prospective study were shipped frozen or at room temperature prior to DNA extraction. The CDR3 goes from the cysteine to the phenylalanine over 15 residues. Only the CDR3 region is kept as DNA, spanning 45 bases read in frame from base 1. The germline V gene gives CDR1 as LGHNA and CDR2 as YNFKEQ. Trimming costs V 0 bases and J 1 base, and their ends lie 8 bases apart.

A word on this clone: Its antigen remains undetermined. No base qualities exist here, and no much larger clone lies one base off it.

TCRbeta CDR3 regions were amplified from genomic DNA by means of the immunoSEQ Assay, a bias-controlled multiplex PCR. Processing in the source paper ran as follows. Nucleated cell counts per sample were estimated from amplification of reference gene primers within the assay. Sequence reads were collapsed and filtered to measure the absolute abundance of every unique TCRbeta CDR3 rearrangement. For each sample, productive Simpson clonality was calculated as the square root of Simpson's diversity index over productive rearrangements. Imported from immuneACCESS, the table was reduced by TCRdb to in-frame sequences with V and J called. These copies leave out some clones; in studies compared against another copy, an unresolved V gene accounts for under half, and the cause of the remainder is not known. V and J calls and clone size follow that table, whereas D and trimming were derived from the DNA. The sample table records about 210,000 clones; 87% of these occur just once. The top ten hold about a tenth of the sample.

The TCR was taken from a man younger than 30 with acute COVID-19. The sequence is built from TRBV4-2 and TRBJ2-3; the D region possibly corresponds to TRBD2 (6 bases align). The sequencing sample was made of PBMCs or T cells enriched from blood (not recorded which). The CDR3 region has the sequence CASSQEGLRTDTQYF. Here is the DNA: TGTGCCAGCAGCCAAGAAGGACTACGCACAGATACGCAGTATTTT.